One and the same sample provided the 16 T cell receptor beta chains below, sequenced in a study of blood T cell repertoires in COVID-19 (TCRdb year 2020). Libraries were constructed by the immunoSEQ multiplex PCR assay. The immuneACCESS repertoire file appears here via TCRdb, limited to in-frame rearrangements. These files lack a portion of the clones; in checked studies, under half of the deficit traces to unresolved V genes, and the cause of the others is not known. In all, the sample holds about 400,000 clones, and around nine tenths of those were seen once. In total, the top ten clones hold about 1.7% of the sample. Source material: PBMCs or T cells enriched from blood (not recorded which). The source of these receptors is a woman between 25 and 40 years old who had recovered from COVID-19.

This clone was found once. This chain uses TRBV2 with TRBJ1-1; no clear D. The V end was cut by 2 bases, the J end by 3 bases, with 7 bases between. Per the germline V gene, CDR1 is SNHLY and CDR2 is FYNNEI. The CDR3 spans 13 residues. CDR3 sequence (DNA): TGTGCCAGCAGTGAATCGCAGGACACTGAAGCTTTCTTT. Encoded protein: CASSESQDTEAFF.

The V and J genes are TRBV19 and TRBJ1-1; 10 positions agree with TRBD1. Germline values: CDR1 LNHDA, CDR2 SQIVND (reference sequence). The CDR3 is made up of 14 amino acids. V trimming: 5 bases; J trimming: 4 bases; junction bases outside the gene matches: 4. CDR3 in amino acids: CASSSGQGLTEAFF. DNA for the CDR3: TGTGCCAGTAGTTCGGGACAGGGGCTCACTGAAGCTTTCTTT.

The CDR3 DNA reads TGTGCCAGCAGTGGACAGGGAAGCGGGGACTATGGCTACACCTTC. Its protein product is CASSGQGSGDYGYTF. This chain joins TRBV27 and TRBJ1-2, with 8 bases identical to TRBD1. The CDR3 runs to 15 residues. Germline V gene sequence: CDR1 MNHEY, CDR2 SMNVEV (reference sequence). With V trimmed by 5 bases and J by 3 bases, 8 bases remained unmatched.

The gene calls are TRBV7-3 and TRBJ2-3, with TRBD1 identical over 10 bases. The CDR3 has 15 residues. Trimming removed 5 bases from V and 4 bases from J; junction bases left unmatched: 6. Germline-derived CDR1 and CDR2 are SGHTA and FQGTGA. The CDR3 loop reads CASSRDRGSPDTQYF. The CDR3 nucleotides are TGTGCCAGCAGCCGGGACAGGGGCAGCCCAGATACGCAGTATTTT.

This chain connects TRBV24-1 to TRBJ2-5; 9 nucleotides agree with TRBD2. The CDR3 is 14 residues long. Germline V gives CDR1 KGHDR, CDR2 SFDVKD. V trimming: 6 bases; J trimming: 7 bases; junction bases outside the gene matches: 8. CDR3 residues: CATSSSGDPRTQYF. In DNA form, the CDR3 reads TGTGCCACCAGTTCTAGCGGGGATCCCCGGACCCAGTACTTC.

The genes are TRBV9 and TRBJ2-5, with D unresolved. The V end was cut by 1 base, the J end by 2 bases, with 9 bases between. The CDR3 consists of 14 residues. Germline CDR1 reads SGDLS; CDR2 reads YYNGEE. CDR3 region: CASSVNLGQETQYF. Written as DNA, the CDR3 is TGTGCCAGCAGCGTAAATCTAGGACAAGAGACCCAGTACTTC.

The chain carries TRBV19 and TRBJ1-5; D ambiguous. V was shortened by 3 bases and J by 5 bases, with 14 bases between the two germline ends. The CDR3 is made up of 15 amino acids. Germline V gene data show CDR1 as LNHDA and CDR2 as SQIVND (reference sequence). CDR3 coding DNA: TGTGCCAGTAGTATTGGGCAGGTGGGAGATCAGCCCCAGCATTTT. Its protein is CASSIGQVGDQPQHF. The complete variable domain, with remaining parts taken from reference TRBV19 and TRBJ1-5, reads DGGITQSPKYLFRKEGQNVTLSCEQNLNHDAMYWYRQDPGQGLRLIYYSQIVNDFQKGDIAEGYSVSREKKESFPLTVTSAQKNPTAFYLCASSIGQVGDQPQHFGDGTRLSIL.

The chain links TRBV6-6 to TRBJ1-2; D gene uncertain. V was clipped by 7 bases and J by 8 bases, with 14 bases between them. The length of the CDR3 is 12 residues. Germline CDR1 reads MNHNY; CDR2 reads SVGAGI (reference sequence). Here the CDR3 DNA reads TGTGCCAGCACGTATCACCTGGGCGGCTACACCTTC. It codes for CASTYHLGGYTF.

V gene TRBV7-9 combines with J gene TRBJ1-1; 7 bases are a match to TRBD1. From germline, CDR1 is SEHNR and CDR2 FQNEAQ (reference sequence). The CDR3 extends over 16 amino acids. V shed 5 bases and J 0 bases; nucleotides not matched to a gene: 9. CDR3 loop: CASSPGQARMNTEAFF. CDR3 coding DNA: TGTGCCAGCAGCCCCGGACAGGCCAGAATGAACACTGAAGCTTTCTTT.

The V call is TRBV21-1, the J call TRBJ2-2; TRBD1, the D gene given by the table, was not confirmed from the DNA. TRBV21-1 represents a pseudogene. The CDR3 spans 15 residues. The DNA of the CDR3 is TGTGCCAGCAGCAAAGACAGGGCCGACACCGGGGAGCTGTTTTTT. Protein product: CASSKDRADTGELFF.

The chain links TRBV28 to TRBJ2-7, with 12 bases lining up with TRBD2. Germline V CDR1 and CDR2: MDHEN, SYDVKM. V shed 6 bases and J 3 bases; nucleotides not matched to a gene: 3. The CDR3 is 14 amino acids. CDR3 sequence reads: CASRTSGSVYEQYF. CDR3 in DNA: TGTGCCAGCAGGACTAGCGGGAGCGTCTACGAGCAGTACTTC. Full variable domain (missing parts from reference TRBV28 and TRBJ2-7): DVKVTQSSRYLVKRTGEKVFLECVQDMDHENMFWYRQDPGLGLRLIYFSYDVKMKEKGDIPEGYSVSREKKERFSLILESASTNQTSMYLCASRTSGSVYEQYFGPGTRLTVT.

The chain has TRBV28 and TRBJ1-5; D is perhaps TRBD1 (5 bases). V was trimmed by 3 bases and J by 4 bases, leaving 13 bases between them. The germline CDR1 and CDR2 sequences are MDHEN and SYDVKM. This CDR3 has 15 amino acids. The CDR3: CASSLEGQENQPQHF. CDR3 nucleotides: TGTGCCAGCAGTTTGGAGGGGCAGGAAAATCAGCCCCAGCATTTT.

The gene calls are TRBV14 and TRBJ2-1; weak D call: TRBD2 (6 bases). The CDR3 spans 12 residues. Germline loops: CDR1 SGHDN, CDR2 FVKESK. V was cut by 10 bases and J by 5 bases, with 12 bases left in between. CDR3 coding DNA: TGTGCCATTGGAGGGGACCACAATGAGCAGTTCTTC. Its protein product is CAIGGDHNEQFF.

The CDR3 bases are TGTGCCAGCAGCGTTAGTACAGGGAGTGAAAATGAAAAACTGTTTTTT. Translation: CASSVSTGSENEKLFF. The chain carries TRBV9 and TRBJ1-4, with a weak D call TRBD1 (6 bases). The V end was cut by 2 bases, the J end by 5 bases, with 16 bases between. The length of the CDR3 is 16 residues. Germline V gene lookup returns CDR1 SGDLS and CDR2 YYNGEE.

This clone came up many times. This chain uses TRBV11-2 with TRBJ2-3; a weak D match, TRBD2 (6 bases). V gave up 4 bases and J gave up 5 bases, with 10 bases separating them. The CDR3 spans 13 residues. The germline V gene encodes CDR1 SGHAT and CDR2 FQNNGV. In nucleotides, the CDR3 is TGTGCCAGCAGCTCTACGGGGGTAGATACGCAGTATTTT. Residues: CASSSTGVDTQYF.

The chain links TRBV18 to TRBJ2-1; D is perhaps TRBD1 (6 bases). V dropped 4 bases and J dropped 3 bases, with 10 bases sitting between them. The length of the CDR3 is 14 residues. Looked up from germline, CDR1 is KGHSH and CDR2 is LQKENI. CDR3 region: CASSHRVIYNEQFF. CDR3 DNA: TGTGCCAGCTCACACAGGGTCATCTACAATGAGCAGTTCTTC.